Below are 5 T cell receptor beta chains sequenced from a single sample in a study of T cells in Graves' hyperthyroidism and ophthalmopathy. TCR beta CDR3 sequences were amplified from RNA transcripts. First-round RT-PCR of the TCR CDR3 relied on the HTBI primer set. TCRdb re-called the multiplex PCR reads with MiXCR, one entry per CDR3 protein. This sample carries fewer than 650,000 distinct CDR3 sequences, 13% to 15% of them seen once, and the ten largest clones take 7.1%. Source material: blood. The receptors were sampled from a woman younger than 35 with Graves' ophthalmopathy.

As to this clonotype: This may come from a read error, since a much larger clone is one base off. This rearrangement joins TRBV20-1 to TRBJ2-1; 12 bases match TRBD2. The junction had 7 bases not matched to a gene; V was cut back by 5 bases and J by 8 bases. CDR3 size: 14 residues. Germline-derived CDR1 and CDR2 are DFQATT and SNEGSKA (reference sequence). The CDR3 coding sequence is TGCAGTGCTGTTCCACTAGCGGGAGGCGATGAGCAGTTCTTC. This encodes CSAVPLAGGDEQFF.

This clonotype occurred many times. Here the CDR3 DNA reads TGTGCCACCATAGATCAGCCCTCCTACGAGCAGTACTTC. Protein: CATIDQPSYEQYF. This chain uses TRBV24-1 with TRBJ2-7; no firm D call. CDR1 is KGHDR and CDR2 is SFDVKD in the germline V gene. The ends were cut back, 8 bases at V and 0 bases at J, with 10 bases in the middle. The CDR3 is 13 amino acids.

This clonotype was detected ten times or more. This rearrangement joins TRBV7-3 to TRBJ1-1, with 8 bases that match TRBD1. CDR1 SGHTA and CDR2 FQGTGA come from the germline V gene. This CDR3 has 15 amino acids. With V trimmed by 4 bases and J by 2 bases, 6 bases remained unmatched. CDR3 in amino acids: CASSYNQGANTEAFF. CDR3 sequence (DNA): TGTGCCAGCAGCTATAATCAGGGGGCAAACACTGAAGCTTTCTTT.

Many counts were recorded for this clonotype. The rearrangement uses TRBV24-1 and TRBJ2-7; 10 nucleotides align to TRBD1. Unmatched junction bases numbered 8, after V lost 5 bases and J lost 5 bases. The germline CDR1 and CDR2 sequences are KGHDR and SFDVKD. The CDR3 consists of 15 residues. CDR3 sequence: CATSGPGQGRDEQYF. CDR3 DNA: TGTGCCACCAGTGGCCCGGGACAGGGGAGAGACGAGCAGTACTTC.

CDR3 loop: CASSQDVGAGWYQETQYF. Written as DNA, the CDR3 is TGCGCCAGCAGCCAAGATGTGGGGGCAGGGTGGTACCAAGAGACCCAGTACTTC. The chain recombines TRBV4-1 with TRBJ2-5; the D gene is possibly TRBD1 (6 bases). Trimming removed 0 bases from V and 0 bases from J, with 17 bases in between. The CDR3 spans 18 residues. The germline gives CDR1 MGHRA, CDR2 YSYEKL.